The 6 T cell receptor beta chains in this list originate from one sample, sequenced in a study of cytomegalovirus exposure and HLA in healthy donors. In the PCR, 60 Vbeta and 13 Jbeta primers were used. Clones were sequenced by immunoSEQ multiplex PCR, and TCRdb holds only the in-frame ones, with some missing. The table has about 170,000 clones, 79% seen once. Material for sequencing was PBMCs. All receptors derive from a woman in her forties or fifties in good health and CMV-seronegative.

This clone was counted ten times or more. The rearrangement uses TRBV9 and TRBJ2-7; D perhaps matches TRBD1 (6 bases). V dropped 4 bases and J dropped 5 bases, with 13 bases sitting between them. The CDR3 extends over 13 amino acids. CDR1 is SGDLS and CDR2 is YYNGEE in the germline V gene. As DNA, the CDR3 is TGTGCCAGCAGCCAAGGGGGAGCTGACGAGCAGTACTTC. Protein sequence: CASSQGGADEQYF.

CDR3 in DNA: TGTGCCAGCTCGCCTAGCGGGGAGGGGTACGAGCAGTACTTC. As protein: CASSPSGEGYEQYF. The V call is TRBV18, the J call TRBJ2-5, with 9 bases that match TRBD2. The DNA end is a closer match to TRBJ2-7, so the J assignment may be wrong. The CDR3 consists of 14 residues. Germline assignment: CDR1 KGHSH and CDR2 LQKENI.

The rearrangement uses TRBV15 and TRBJ2-3; TRBD2 is a possible D gene (6 bases). The V gene's germline CDR1 is LNHNV and CDR2 YYDKDF (reference sequence). Trimming left V 6 bases short and J 10 bases short, with 20 bases between. The length of the CDR3 is 14 residues. This CDR3 is CATSTGTPGWAQYF. DNA for the CDR3: TGTGCCACCAGTACCGGGACTCCCGGGTGGGCGCAGTATTTT.

The V and J genes are TRBV4-2 and TRBJ2-7, with D maybe TRBD1 (5 bases). CDR1 and CDR2 from the germline V gene are LGHNA and YNFKEQ. With 4 bases removed from V and 4 bases from J, the gap between germline ends came to 23 bases. The CDR3 length is 17 residues. CDR3 nucleotide sequence: TGTGCCAGCAGCCCAGGGTTCGCGTCCAAGAGCTCATACGAGCAGTACTTC. It encodes CASSPGFASKSSYEQYF.

This chain joins TRBV7-2 and TRBJ2-5; TRBD2 agrees at 16 bases. Germline CDR1 and CDR2: SGHTA and FQGNSA. The ends lost 4 bases at V and 4 bases at J; junction bases unmatched: 3. The CDR3 is 16 amino acids. CDR3 residues: CASSSGLAGGRETQYF. The DNA for the CDR3 is TGTGCCAGCAGCTCGGGACTAGCGGGAGGGAGAGAGACCCAGTACTTC.

The gene calls are TRBV30 and TRBJ2-7; 9 bases fit TRBD1. The CDR3 consists of 14 residues. The V gene's germline CDR1 is GTSNPN and CDR2 SVGIG (reference sequence). V was clipped by 1 base and J by 6 bases; unmatched bases: 7. The DNA for the CDR3 is TGTGCCTGGAGTGCCGGGACAGGGTTTTCCGAGCAGTACTTC. Protein sequence: CAWSAGTGFSEQYF.